This T cell receptor beta chain was sequenced during a study of blood T cell repertoires in COVID-19. The overall study: Sample material is recorded as cDNA or gDNA derived from T cells, B-cell-depleted T cells, or PBMCs.

The assay was immunoSEQ multiplex PCR, and TCRdb's table has in-frame clones only and misses some. The sample includes about 300,000 clones, around 86% of them seen just once. The CDR3 length is 16 residues. Germline loops: CDR1 LNHNV, CDR2 YYDKDF (reference sequence). With V trimmed by 0 bases and J by 1 base, 5 bases remained unmatched. The chain is built from TRBV15 and TRBJ1-1, with TRBD1 matching over 7 bases. This receptor was identified in a woman aged 50 to 60 with acute or convalescent COVID-19. Specimen: peripheral blood. CDR3 DNA: TGTGCCACCAGCAGAGACCCAAGGACAGGGAACACTGAAGCTTTCTTT. Translated: CATSRDPRTGNTEAFF.